Following are 25 T cell receptor beta chains from one sample sequenced in a study of blood T cell repertoires in COVID-19. The method was immunoSEQ multiplex PCR; TCRdb's version includes in-frame clones alone and lacks a portion of them. Here the sample spans 50,000 to 60,000 clones, approximately 84% being singletons. The sequenced material came from peripheral blood. These receptors originate from an elderly man with COVID-19, enrolled during active disease.

The rearrangement links TRBV11-2 to TRBJ2-1; maybe TRBD1 (6 bases). V was cut by 6 bases and J by 9 bases, with 18 bases left in between. The CDR3 has 14 residues. Germline loops: CDR1 SGHAT, CDR2 FQNNGV. This chain's CDR3 is CASRPLQGWIEQFF. As DNA, the CDR3 is TGTGCCAGCAGGCCCCTTCAGGGGTGGATTGAGCAGTTCTTC.

There are a few counts of this clone. V gene TRBV6-5 combines with J gene TRBJ1-5; D possibly corresponds to TRBD1 (6 bases). Germline loops: CDR1 MNHEY, CDR2 SVGAGI. Trimming stripped 5 bases from V and 2 bases from J, with 10 bases between. The CDR3 spans 14 residues. The CDR3 loop is CASSPTGRNQPQHF. CDR3 sequence (DNA): TGTGCCAGCAGTCCGACAGGCCGCAATCAGCCCCAGCATTTT.

The chain is built from TRBV28 and TRBJ1-5, with 8 positions matching TRBD1. The CDR3 is 19 amino acids. The germline V gene has CDR1 MDHEN and CDR2 SYDVKM. V lost 6 bases, J lost 1 base, and 17 bases stayed unmatched. In DNA form, the CDR3 reads TGTGCCAGCAGAACCGGACAGGGAACAAACCCCCTGAGCAATCAGCCCCAGCATTTT. Amino acid sequence: CASRTGQGTNPLSNQPQHF.

This clone turned up a few times. This rearrangement joins TRBV7-3 to TRBJ1-6, with D maybe TRBD1 (5 bases). This CDR3 region has 15 residues. V was shortened by 0 bases and J by 6 bases, with 9 bases between the two germline ends. The V gene's germline CDR1 is SGHTA and CDR2 FQGTGA. CDR3: CASSLTGQSNSPLHF. The CDR3, as DNA: TGTGCCAGCAGCTTAACGGGGCAGTCTAATTCACCCCTCCACTTT. Supplemented by reference TRBV7-3 and TRBJ1-6, the full variable domain reads GAGVSQTPSNKVTEKGKYVELRCDPISGHTALYWYRQSLGQGPEFLIYFQGTGAADDSGLPNDRFFAVRPEGSVSTLKIQRTERGDSAVYLCASSLTGQSNSPLHFGNGTRLTVT.

The table lists this clone with a count of one. The chain links TRBV28 to TRBJ1-1; D possibly corresponds to TRBD1 (5 bases). The germline V gene has CDR1 MDHEN and CDR2 SYDVKM. The CDR3 spans 15 residues. V was trimmed by 7 bases and J by 4 bases, leaving 19 bases between them. The CDR3 bases are TGTGCCAGCAAGGATTGGGGCCACTTGGCCACTGAAGCTTTCTTT. Protein product: CASKDWGHLATEAFF.

This rearrangement joins TRBV18 to TRBJ1-1; TRBD1 matches 7 bases. Per the germline V gene, CDR1 is KGHSH and CDR2 is LQKENI. The V segment lost 8 bases and the J segment 5 bases; nucleotides outside the gene matches: 8. CDR3 length: 13 amino acids. DNA for the CDR3: TGTGCCAGCACGCGGGACAGTTGGACTGAAGCTTTCTTT. It is translated as CASTRDSWTEAFF.

The chain carries TRBV11-2 and TRBJ2-3, with 11 nucleotides matching TRBD1. Germline CDR1 SGHAT, CDR2 FQNNGV. This CDR3 is 15 amino acids long. J lost 9 bases, V lost 5 bases, and 10 bases had no gene match. The CDR3 sequence: CASSTLGTGGETQYF. CDR3 coding DNA: TGTGCCAGCAGCACCTTGGGGACAGGGGGGGAGACGCAGTATTTT.

This chain uses TRBV2 with TRBJ1-2; the D gene is possibly TRBD1 (6 bases). This CDR3 is 13 amino acids long. From germline, CDR1 is SNHLY and CDR2 FYNNEI. V was clipped by 7 bases and J by 4 bases, with 13 bases between them. This chain's CDR3 is CASTRGRGYGYTF. CDR3 DNA: TGTGCCAGCACCAGGGGACGAGGCTATGGCTACACCTTC.

The chain joins TRBV18 to TRBJ2-4; 7 bases match TRBD1. CDR1 KGHSH and CDR2 LQKENI come from the germline V gene. The CDR3 has 13 residues. Trimming at V came to 2 bases and at J to 8 bases, leaving 3 bases not matched to a gene. CDR3 in DNA: TGTGCCAGCTCACCAGGACAGGCGGACATTCAGTACTTC. Encoded protein: CASSPGQADIQYF.

This clone occurred once. This rearrangement joins TRBV5-1 to TRBJ2-7; 8 bases line up with TRBD1. The length of the CDR3 is 16 residues. CDR1 is SGHRS, CDR2 YFSETQ, per germline. Germline trimming cut 0 bases from V and 4 bases from J; bases unmatched to any gene: 9. CDR3 protein: CASSLAGQGVSYEQYF. CDR3 DNA: TGCGCCAGCAGCTTGGCTGGACAGGGTGTCTCTTACGAGCAGTACTTC.

The V call is TRBV28, the J call TRBJ2-7; TRBD1 agrees at 8 bases. Germline V gene lookup returns CDR1 MDHEN and CDR2 SYDVKM. V dropped 3 bases and J dropped 4; count of bases not matched to a gene: 8. CDR3 length: 15 amino acids. CDR3 protein: CASSFQGATPYEQYF. The DNA of the CDR3 is TGTGCCAGCAGTTTCCAGGGGGCGACCCCTTACGAGCAGTACTTC.

V gene TRBV19 combines with J gene TRBJ1-5; TRBD1 is a possible D gene (6 bases). The CDR3 runs to 16 residues. V lost 10 bases and J 3 bases, leaving 22 bases between the germline ends. Germline V gives CDR1 LNHDA, CDR2 SQIVND (reference sequence). This chain's CDR3 is CATNPTGTIINQPQHF. CDR3 bases: TGTGCCACCAACCCCACAGGGACAATCATCAATCAGCCCCAGCATTTT.

This clone rates as medium-sized. V gene TRBV29-1 combines with J gene TRBJ1-1; perhaps TRBD1 as D (5 bases). V shed 7 bases and J shed 2 bases, with 11 bases lying between them. Per germline, CDR1 SQVTM and CDR2 ANQGSEA. The CDR3 totals 12 residues. The CDR3 reads CSGRDSNTEAFF. The CDR3 DNA reads TGCAGCGGACGGGACTCTAACACTGAAGCTTTCTTT.

The rearrangement uses TRBV7-9 and TRBJ1-5, with a tentative D call TRBD1 (6 bases). V shed 0 bases and J shed 11 bases, with 11 bases lying between them. Germline V gene data show CDR1 as SEHNR and CDR2 as FQNEAQ (reference sequence). This CDR3 region has 13 residues. The CDR3 DNA follows: TGTGCCAGCAGCTTAGCGGGGGCAGAGACCCAGCATTTT. Translated: CASSLAGAETQHF.

This clone was observed once. The V and J genes are TRBV15 and TRBJ1-4; 8 nucleotides line up with TRBD1. The V gene's germline CDR1 is LNHNV and CDR2 YYDKDF (reference sequence). This CDR3 comprises 17 residues. V trimming: 5 bases; J trimming: 5 bases; junction bases outside the gene matches: 13. CDR3 coding DNA: TGTGCCACCAGCGACAGGGGCGACCCAAGGGGGAATGAAAAACTGTTTTTT. This translates into CATSDRGDPRGNEKLFF.

The chain carries TRBV7-9 and TRBJ2-7; perhaps TRBD2 as D (6 bases). Trimming stripped 4 bases from V and 5 bases from J, with 24 bases between. Germline values: CDR1 SEHNR, CDR2 FQNEAQ (reference sequence). The CDR3 is 17 residues long. The CDR3 is CASSSRPRDFLRHEQYF. The CDR3 region has the DNA TGTGCCAGCAGCTCCCGTCCCCGGGACTTCCTTAGGCACGAGCAGTACTTC.

The chain has TRBV6-5 and TRBJ2-3, with 12 bases aligning to TRBD2. Germline CDR1 is MNHEY and CDR2 is SVGAGI. The CDR3 is 15 amino acids. Losses at the gene ends were 8 bases for V and 0 bases for J; bases not matched to a gene: 3. This CDR3 is CASRLAGASTDTQYF. For the CDR3, the DNA is TGTGCCAGCCGACTAGCGGGGGCGAGCACAGATACGCAGTATTTT.

The rearrangement uses TRBV5-4 and TRBJ1-2; 10 nucleotides line up with TRBD1. After removal of 3 bases from V and 8 bases from J, the junction contained 10 bases not matched to a gene. CDR1 and CDR2 (germline): SGHNT, YYREEE (reference sequence). This CDR3 contains 15 residues. Here the CDR3 reads CASSSGDRGFEGYTF. As DNA, the CDR3 is TGTGCCAGCAGCTCGGGGGACAGGGGCTTTGAGGGCTACACCTTC.

This chain links TRBV5-4 with TRBJ2-1, with 9 positions matching TRBD1. This CDR3 spans 16 amino acids. Germline V gene sequence: CDR1 SGHNT, CDR2 YYREEE (reference sequence). Losses at the gene ends were 6 bases for V and 0 bases for J; bases not matched to a gene: 7. CDR3 in amino acids: CASIMMGQGSYNEQFF. The CDR3 DNA sequence: TGTGCCAGCATCATGATGGGACAGGGCTCCTACAATGAGCAGTTCTTC. Looking up the rest from reference TRBV5-4 and TRBJ2-1 gives the full variable domain: ETGVTQSPTHLIKTRGQQVTLRCSSQSGHNTVSWYQQALGQGPQFIFQYYREEENGRGNFPPRFSGLQFPNYSSELNVNALELDDSALYLCASIMMGQGSYNEQFFGPGTRLTVL.

The rearrangement uses TRBV9 and TRBJ1-3; 10 bases fit TRBD1. This CDR3 comprises 17 residues. The junction had 4 bases not matched to a gene; V was cut back by 0 bases and J by 1 base. Germline assignment: CDR1 SGDLS and CDR2 YYNGEE. The CDR3 loop reads CASSVVTGGTSGNTIYF. The CDR3 nucleotides are TGTGCCAGCAGCGTAGTGACAGGGGGCACGTCTGGAAACACCATATATTTT.

This chain connects TRBV6-1 to TRBJ1-3, with D hard to call. The V end was cut by 4 bases, the J end by 0 bases, with 13 bases between. Germline assignment: CDR1 MNHNS and CDR2 SASEGT. The length of the CDR3 is 16 residues. CDR3 in amino acids: CASSAVLLNSGNTIYF. The CDR3 coding sequence is TGTGCCAGCAGTGCCGTCCTTTTAAACTCTGGAAACACCATATATTTT.

This clone turned up a few times. This chain uses TRBV4-3 with TRBJ1-4; D unclear. Germline V gene data show CDR1 as LGHNA and CDR2 as YSLEER. V gave up 5 bases and J gave up 5 bases, with 12 bases separating them. This CDR3 region has 14 residues. In DNA form, the CDR3 reads TGCGCCAGCAGCAGCCGGGGTGCAAATGAAAAACTGTTTTTT. This sequence encodes CASSSRGANEKLFF.

The chain recombines TRBV19 with TRBJ1-4, with a weak D call TRBD1 (5 bases). Germline CDR1 is LNHDA and CDR2 is SQIVND (reference sequence). The CDR3 has 15 amino acids. Trimming stripped 2 bases from V and 8 bases from J, with 15 bases between. CDR3 DNA: TGTGCCAGTAGTATATCCAGGGTTGGGCGGGAAAAACTGTTTTTT. As protein: CASSISRVGREKLFF.

The chain joins TRBV6-5 to TRBJ2-2; 7 bases map to TRBD2. Germline CDR1 is MNHEY and CDR2 is SVGAGI. The CDR3 is made up of 16 amino acids. After removal of 0 bases from V and 3 bases from J, the junction contained 4 bases not matched to a gene. In DNA, the CDR3 is TGTGCCAGCAGTTACTCGAGTGGACTAGACACCGGGGAGCTGTTTTTT. Translated, it gives CASSYSSGLDTGELFF.

The rearrangement uses TRBV7-2 and TRBJ1-3, with D tentatively TRBD1 (5 bases). Trimming pared 5 bases from V and 0 bases from J, leaving 11 bases between. The CDR3 contains 15 residues. Germline V gives CDR1 SGHTA, CDR2 FQGNSA. CDR3 region: CASSPRASSGNTIYF. The DNA for the CDR3 is TGTGCCAGCAGCCCCAGGGCCAGCTCTGGAAACACCATATATTTT.